Following are 30 T cell receptor beta chains from one sample sequenced in a study of cytomegalovirus exposure and HLA in healthy donors. Both 60 Vbeta primers and 13 Jbeta primers went into the PCR. Produced via immunoSEQ multiplex PCR; TCRdb's table is partial and in-frame only. The sample shows about 130,000 clones, roughly 78% of them seen only once. The material sequenced was PBMCs. These receptors were collected from a man aged 30 to 39 in good health and CMV-seronegative.

The genes are TRBV7-9 and TRBJ1-5; 9 nucleotides align to TRBD1. Germline assignment: CDR1 SEHNR and CDR2 FQNEAQ (reference sequence). The CDR3 covers 16 residues. Trimming took 3 bases from V and 3 from J; bases not matched to a gene: 6. The CDR3 here is CASSFGTGKFNQPQHF. Here the CDR3 DNA reads TGTGCCAGCAGCTTTGGGACAGGGAAGTTCAATCAGCCCCAGCATTTT.

This clone appeared a single time. This chain links TRBV19 with TRBJ2-4; no firm D call. The CDR3 spans 13 residues. In germline, CDR1 is LNHDA, CDR2 SQIVND (reference sequence). V was pared by 6 bases and J by 6 bases, with 12 bases between. DNA for the CDR3: TGTGCCAGTAGCTCCCGGTCCGGAAACATTCAGTACTTC. The encoded protein is CASSSRSGNIQYF. Full variable domain (outside the CDR3, taken from reference TRBV19 and TRBJ2-4): DGGITQSPKYLFRKEGQNVTLSCEQNLNHDAMYWYRQDPGQGLRLIYYSQIVNDFQKGDIAEGYSVSREKKESFPLTVTSAQKNPTAFYLCASSSRSGNIQYFGAGTRLSVL.

The genes are TRBV5-1 and TRBJ2-3; D ambiguous. Trimming removed 0 bases from V and 5 bases from J, with 10 bases in between. Germline V gives CDR1 SGHRS, CDR2 YFSETQ. There are 14 residues in the CDR3. This CDR3 is CASSLEPPQDTQYF. Written as DNA, the CDR3 is TGCGCCAGCAGCTTGGAACCCCCACAAGATACGCAGTATTTT.

This chain uses TRBV7-6 with TRBJ2-5; 10 nucleotides line up with TRBD2. Germline lookup yields CDR1 SGHVS and CDR2 FNYEAQ. The length of the CDR3 is 16 residues. Trimming cost V 0 bases and J 5 bases; bases outside gene matches: 6. This CDR3 reads CASSLAKTSGAETQYF. The CDR3 DNA is TGTGCCAGCAGCTTAGCGAAAACTAGCGGGGCGGAGACCCAGTACTTC.

This chain connects TRBV30 to TRBJ2-1, with 16 bases that match TRBD2. The V gene end was trimmed by 3 bases and the J gene end by 2 bases; junction bases not matched to a gene: 19. The V gene's germline CDR1 is GTSNPN and CDR2 SVGIG (reference sequence). The CDR3 runs to 22 residues. CDR3 nucleotide sequence: TGTGCCTGGAGAAATCAGGGGGCGTGGGGGACTAGCGGGAGGGTCACCTACAATGAGCAGTTCTTC. It specifies CAWRNQGAWGTSGRVTYNEQFF.

The V call is TRBV5-1, the J call TRBJ1-4, with D possibly TRBD1 on 6 matching bases. CDR1 is SGHRS, CDR2 YFSETQ, per germline. This CDR3 comprises 13 residues. Trimming shortened V by 5 bases and J by 3 bases, and 8 bases separated the two germline ends. CDR3 sequence: CASRTGPNEKLFF. The CDR3 DNA sequence: TGCGCCAGCAGGACAGGTCCTAATGAAAAACTGTTTTTT.

This clone was picked up a small number of times. The chain carries TRBV5-4 and TRBJ2-5, with 7 positions matching TRBD2. The DNA end is more similar to TRBJ2-7, so the J call may be wrong. The length of the CDR3 is 14 residues. Germline V gene sequence: CDR1 SGHNT, CDR2 YYREEE (reference sequence). The CDR3 sequence: CASSLDLAAYEQYF. Written as DNA, the CDR3 is TGTGCCAGCAGCTTGGACCTAGCGGCCTACGAGCAGTACTTC.

This chain links TRBV29-1 with TRBJ2-1, with 9 bases lining up with TRBD1. The germline V gene encodes CDR1 SQVTM and CDR2 ANQGSEA. The V segment lost 3 bases and the J segment 8 bases; nucleotides outside the gene matches: 5. This CDR3 comprises 13 residues. In nucleotides, the CDR3 is TGCAGCGTTGAGCTCACAGGGGGCTATGAGCAGTTCTTC. Translated: CSVELTGGYEQFF.

This clone was seen more than once but under ten times. The chain carries TRBV6-5 and TRBJ1-1; 7 nucleotides agree with TRBD1. This CDR3 has 14 amino acids. Germline lookup yields CDR1 MNHEY and CDR2 SVGAGI. Germline trimming cut 4 bases from V and 1 base from J; bases unmatched to any gene: 3. CDR3 DNA: TGTGCCAGCAGTTCCGGGACAGCGAACACTGAAGCTTTCTTT. Protein product: CASSSGTANTEAFF.

This clone showed up many times. The chain combines TRBV5-1 with TRBJ1-3; D might be TRBD1 (6 bases). Germline V gene sequence: CDR1 SGHRS, CDR2 YFSETQ. Trimming left V 0 bases short and J 2 bases short, with 12 bases between. The CDR3 is 16 residues long. CDR3 in DNA: TGCGCCAGCAGCTTGGAGCTAGGGGGAACTGGAAACACCATATATTTT. This encodes CASSLELGGTGNTIYF. The whole variable domain, remainder taken from reference TRBV5-1 and TRBJ1-3, is KAGVTQTPRYLIKTRGQQVTLSCSPISGHRSVSWYQQTPGQGLQFLFEYFSETQRNKGNFPGRFSGRQFSNSRSEMNVSTLELGDSALYLCASSLELGGTGNTIYFGEGSWLTVV.

This rearrangement joins TRBV19 to TRBJ2-1, with 8 bases lining up with TRBD2. Germline assignment: CDR1 LNHDA and CDR2 SQIVND (reference sequence). V was pared by 8 bases and J by 8 bases, with 17 bases of the junction left unmatched. The CDR3 sequence is 16 residues long. CDR3 protein: CASQRGGTSMFHEQFF. CDR3 bases: TGTGCCAGTCAGAGAGGAGGGACTAGTATGTTCCATGAGCAGTTCTTC.

The chain employs TRBV4-2 and TRBJ2-2; 8 bases map to TRBD1. The V and J ends lost 4 bases and 0 bases, in that order; junction bases with no gene match: 7. Germline V gene lookup returns CDR1 LGHNA and CDR2 YNFKEQ. The CDR3 has 17 amino acids. DNA of the CDR3: TGTGCCAGCAGCCGGGCAGGGGGCTCTCCGAACACCGGGGAGCTGTTTTTT. Its translation is CASSRAGGSPNTGELFF.

This clone was recorded once. This chain joins TRBV5-5 and TRBJ2-3, with a weak D call TRBD1 (5 bases). Trimming took off 7 bases at V and 2 bases at J, with 20 bases between the two ends. There are 16 residues in the CDR3. Germline V gene lookup returns CDR1 SGHKS and CDR2 YYEKEE (reference sequence). CDR3 nucleotides: TGTGCCAGCGCCCCAACCCAGGGAACTTACACAGATACGCAGTATTTT. Translation: CASAPTQGTYTDTQYF.

The chain has TRBV4-2 and TRBJ2-7; D might be TRBD1 (6 bases). Germline lookup yields CDR1 LGHNA and CDR2 YNFKEQ. This CDR3 spans 15 amino acids. The V and J ends lost 4 bases and 3 bases respectively, with 16 bases between them. CDR3 amino acids: CASSPFLVRGYEQYF. DNA of the CDR3: TGTGCCAGCAGCCCTTTCCTGGTCAGGGGCTACGAGCAGTACTTC.

V is TRBV18 and J is TRBJ2-7, with 10 bases aligning to TRBD2. With 3 bases clipped from V and 3 bases from J, the junction kept 11 bases outside the gene matches. The CDR3 sequence is 17 residues long. Germline V CDR1 and CDR2: KGHSH, LQKENI. CDR3: CASSPPTIAGGYYEQYF. In DNA form, the CDR3 reads TGTGCCAGCTCACCTCCGACCATAGCGGGAGGTTACTACGAGCAGTACTTC.

J is TRBJ1-5 and V is TRBV4-1, with D maybe TRBD1 (6 bases). This CDR3 contains 16 residues. Trimming stripped 4 bases from V and 2 bases from J, with 15 bases between. Germline values: CDR1 MGHRA, CDR2 YSYEKL. CDR3 DNA: TGCGCCAGCAGCCCGGGGATCCCAGGGGGCAATCAGCCCCAGCATTTT. This sequence encodes CASSPGIPGGNQPQHF.

The table lists this clone with a few counts. The rearrangement uses TRBV15 and TRBJ2-7, with TRBD2 identical over 14 bases. This CDR3 spans 16 amino acids. Germline V gives CDR1 LNHNV, CDR2 YYDKDF (reference sequence). V was clipped by 4 bases and J by 8 bases; unmatched bases: 10. The CDR3 region is CATSKGTSGSLLQQYF. The CDR3 nucleotides read TGTGCCACCAGCAAAGGGACTAGCGGGAGCTTATTACAGCAGTACTTC.

V usage is TRBV6-1 and J usage is TRBJ1-1; 11 positions match TRBD1. V dropped 5 bases and J dropped 7; count of bases not matched to a gene: 6. This CDR3 has 14 residues. CDR1 MNHNS and CDR2 SASEGT come from the germline V gene. The CDR3 reads CASSNPGQGDEAFF. The DNA for the CDR3 is TGTGCCAGCAGTAATCCGGGACAGGGGGATGAAGCTTTCTTT.

V gene TRBV27 combines with J gene TRBJ2-7, with 9 bases matching TRBD1. Trimming cost V 6 bases and J 0 bases; bases outside gene matches: 3. This CDR3 comprises 14 residues. Germline-derived CDR1 and CDR2 are MNHEY and SMNVEV (reference sequence). CDR3 DNA sequence: TGTGCCAGCAGGCCGGGACAGGGCTCCTACGAGCAGTACTTC. Its protein is CASRPGQGSYEQYF.

The V and J genes are TRBV7-2 and TRBJ1-5; D remains ambiguous. CDR3 size: 13 residues. Looked up from germline, CDR1 is SGHTA and CDR2 is FQGNSA. Trimming stripped 0 bases from V and 8 bases from J, with 8 bases between. The CDR3 bases are TGTGCCAGCAGCTTAGCCACAGCAAAGCCCCAGCATTTT. It translates to CASSLATAKPQHF. The whole variable domain, filled in from reference TRBV7-2 and TRBJ1-5, reads GAGVSQSPSNKVTEKGKDVELRCDPISGHTALYWYRQSLGQGLEFLIYFQGNSAPDKSGLPSDRFSAERTGGSVSTLTIQRTQQEDSAVYLCASSLATAKPQHFGDGTRLSIL.

V usage is TRBV15 and J usage is TRBJ2-1, with TRBD2 as a possible D gene (5 bases). The CDR3 spans 14 residues. Germline V CDR1 and CDR2: LNHNV, YYDKDF (reference sequence). With 5 bases removed from V and 11 bases from J, the gap between germline ends came to 19 bases. The CDR3 reads CATSQDLGARKQFF. The CDR3 bases are TGTGCCACCAGCCAAGACCTGGGAGCCAGAAAGCAGTTCTTC.

V is TRBV5-6 and J is TRBJ1-1; D remains ambiguous. The CDR3 is 12 amino acids. The V end was cut by 4 bases, the J end by 6 bases, with 10 bases between. The germline gives CDR1 SGHDT, CDR2 YYEEEE. The chain's CDR3 is CASSLQSPEAFF. The CDR3 DNA sequence: TGTGCCAGCAGCCTTCAGTCCCCTGAAGCTTTCTTT.

The chain uses TRBV19 and TRBJ1-3, with D maybe TRBD1 (5 bases). CDR3 length equals 13 residues. Between the trimmed V and J ends, which lost 3 bases and 8 bases, there was a span of 11 bases. The germline gives CDR1 LNHDA, CDR2 SQIVND (reference sequence). DNA for the CDR3: TGTGCCAGTAGTATCAGGGATCCGGACACCATATATTTT. It yields the protein CASSIRDPDTIYF.

The rearrangement joins TRBV28 to TRBJ1-4, with D uncertain. The CDR3 runs 14 residues. V lost 2 bases and J 3 bases, leaving 7 bases between the germline ends. Germline-derived CDR1 and CDR2 are MDHEN and SYDVKM. For the CDR3, the DNA is TGTGCCAGCAGTTTAACCCAGTCTAATGAAAAACTGTTTTTT. As protein: CASSLTQSNEKLFF.

J is TRBJ2-7 and V is TRBV5-6; 11 bases align to TRBD1. V was clipped by 4 bases and J by 2 bases; unmatched bases: 8. The length of the CDR3 is 16 residues. Germline V gives CDR1 SGHDT, CDR2 YYEEEE. CDR3 coding DNA: TGTGCCAGCAGCCCGGGACAGGGGGTCCCCGCCTACGAGCAGTACTTC. As protein: CASSPGQGVPAYEQYF.

The rearrangement joins TRBV7-9 to TRBJ2-7; the D is unclear. Germline V CDR1 and CDR2: SEHNR, FQNEAQ (reference sequence). The CDR3 covers 15 residues. Between the trimmed V and J ends, which lost 1 base and 9 bases, there was a span of 19 bases. The DNA of the CDR3 is TGTGCCAGCAGCTTAGGTTCCGACTCAGACGAAGGGCAGTACTTC. This gives the protein CASSLGSDSDEGQYF.

The chain is built from TRBV7-9 and TRBJ1-6, with 9 bases lining up with TRBD1. CDR3 length: 16 amino acids. CDR1 is SEHNR and CDR2 is FQNEAQ in the germline V gene (reference sequence). V was clipped by 8 bases and J by 6 bases; unmatched bases: 11. The CDR3 DNA is TGTGCCAGCGCCGGTAGACAGGGGGAATTTAATTCACCCCTCCACTTT. It translates to CASAGRQGEFNSPLHF.

The chain links TRBV18 to TRBJ2-1; D perhaps matches TRBD1 (5 bases). The CDR3 sequence is 14 residues long. From germline, CDR1 is KGHSH and CDR2 LQKENI. Deletions cut 3 bases from V and 6 bases from J, with 12 bases between. The CDR3 region has the DNA TGTGCCAGCTCACCCCAGGGATGGGGCAATGAGCAGTTCTTC. Translation gives CASSPQGWGNEQFF.

The chain is built from TRBV27 and TRBJ2-5; 14 nucleotides line up with TRBD2. The CDR3 has 15 residues. Trimming took 7 bases from V and 5 from J; bases not matched to a gene: 6. Looked up from germline, CDR1 is MNHEY and CDR2 is SMNVEV (reference sequence). The CDR3, as DNA: TGTGCCAGCACAAGACTAGCGGGAGGGCCTGAGACCCAGTACTTC. Encoded protein: CASTRLAGGPETQYF.

CDR3 amino acids: CASSQTANSYNEQFF. In nucleotides, the CDR3 is TGTGCCAGCAGCCAGACAGCCAACTCCTACAATGAGCAGTTCTTC. The rearrangement uses TRBV13 and TRBJ2-1; TRBD1 might be the D (5 bases). CDR3 length: 15 amino acids. Germline loops: CDR1 PRHDT, CDR2 FYEKMQ (reference sequence). Between the trimmed V and J ends, which lost 5 bases and 0 bases, there was a span of 11 bases.